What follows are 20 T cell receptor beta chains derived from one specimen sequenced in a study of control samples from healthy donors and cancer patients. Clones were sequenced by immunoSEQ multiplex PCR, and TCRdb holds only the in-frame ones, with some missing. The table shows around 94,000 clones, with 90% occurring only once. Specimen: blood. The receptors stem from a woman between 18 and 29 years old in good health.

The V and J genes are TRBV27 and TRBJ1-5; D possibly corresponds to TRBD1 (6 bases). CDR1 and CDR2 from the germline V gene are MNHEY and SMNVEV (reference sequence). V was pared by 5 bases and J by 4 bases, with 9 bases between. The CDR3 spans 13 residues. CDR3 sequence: CASSQGMNQPQHF. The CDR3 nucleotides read TGTGCCAGCAGTCAGGGGATGAATCAGCCCCAGCATTTT.

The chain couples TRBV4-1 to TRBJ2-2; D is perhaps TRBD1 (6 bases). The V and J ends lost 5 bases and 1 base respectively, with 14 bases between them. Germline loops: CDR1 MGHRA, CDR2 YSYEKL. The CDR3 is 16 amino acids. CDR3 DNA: TGCGCCAGCAGCTGGACAGAGCCCCTGAACACCGGGGAGCTGTTTTTT. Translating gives CASSWTEPLNTGELFF.

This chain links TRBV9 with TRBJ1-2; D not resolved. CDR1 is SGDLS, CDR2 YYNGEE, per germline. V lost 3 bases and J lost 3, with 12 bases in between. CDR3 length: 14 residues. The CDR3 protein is CASSGPPADYGYTF. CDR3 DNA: TGTGCCAGCAGCGGGCCACCAGCGGACTATGGCTACACCTTC.

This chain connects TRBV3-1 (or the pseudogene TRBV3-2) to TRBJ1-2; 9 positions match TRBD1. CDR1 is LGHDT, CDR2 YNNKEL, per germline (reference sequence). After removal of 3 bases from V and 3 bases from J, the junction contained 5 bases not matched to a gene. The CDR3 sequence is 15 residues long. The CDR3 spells CASSQWDREDYGYTF. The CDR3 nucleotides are TGTGCCAGCAGCCAGTGGGACAGGGAGGACTATGGCTACACCTTC.

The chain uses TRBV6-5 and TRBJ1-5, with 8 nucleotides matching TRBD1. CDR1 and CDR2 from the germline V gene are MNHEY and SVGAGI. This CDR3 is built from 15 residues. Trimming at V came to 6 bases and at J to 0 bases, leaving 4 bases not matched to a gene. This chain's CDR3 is CASSPGGSSNQPQHF. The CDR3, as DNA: TGTGCCAGCAGCCCAGGGGGCTCTAGCAATCAGCCCCAGCATTTT.

CDR3 sequence: CSVRQGEDNSEAFF. The CDR3 DNA follows: TGCAGCGTTAGACAGGGGGAGGACAACTCTGAAGCTTTCTTT. The chain recombines TRBV29-1 with TRBJ1-1, with TRBD1 matching 9 bases. Trimming removed 5 bases from V and 6 bases from J; junction bases left unmatched: 10. The CDR3 consists of 14 residues. The germline CDR1 and CDR2 sequences are SQVTM and ANQGSEA. The variable domain in full, completed from reference TRBV29-1 and TRBJ1-1, reads SAVISQKPSRDICQRGTSLTIQCQVDSQVTMMFWYRQQPGQSLTLIATANQGSEATYESGFVIDKFPISRPNLTFSTLTVSNMSPEDSSIYLCSVRQGEDNSEAFFGQGTRLTVV.

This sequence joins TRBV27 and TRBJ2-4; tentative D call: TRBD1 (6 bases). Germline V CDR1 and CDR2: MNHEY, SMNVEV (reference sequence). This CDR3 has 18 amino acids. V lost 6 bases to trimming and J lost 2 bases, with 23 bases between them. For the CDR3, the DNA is TGTGCCAGCAGAACCTCCGGGACACCGAGTAATCCCAAAAACATTCAGTACTTC. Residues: CASRTSGTPSNPKNIQYF.

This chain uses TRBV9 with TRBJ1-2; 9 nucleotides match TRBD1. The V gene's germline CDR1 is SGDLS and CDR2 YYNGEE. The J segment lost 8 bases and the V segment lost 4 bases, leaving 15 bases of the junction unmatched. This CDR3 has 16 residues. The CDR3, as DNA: TGTGCCAGCAGCCTAAATACCGTACAGGGGGCGTGGGGCTACACCTTC. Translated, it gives CASSLNTVQGAWGYTF. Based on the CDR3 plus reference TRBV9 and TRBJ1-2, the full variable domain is DSGVTQTPKHLITATGQRVTLRCSPRSGDLSVYWYQQSLDQGLQFLIQYYNGEERAKGNILERFSAQQFPDLHSELNLSSLELGDSALYFCASSLNTVQGAWGYTFGSGTRLTVV.

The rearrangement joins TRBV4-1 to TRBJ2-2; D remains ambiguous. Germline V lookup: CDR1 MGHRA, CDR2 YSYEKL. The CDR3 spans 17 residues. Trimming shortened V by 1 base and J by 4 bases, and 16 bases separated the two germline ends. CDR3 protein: CASSQATLRDVTGELFF. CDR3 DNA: TGCGCCAGCAGCCAAGCGACCCTGCGCGATGTCACCGGGGAGCTGTTTTTT.

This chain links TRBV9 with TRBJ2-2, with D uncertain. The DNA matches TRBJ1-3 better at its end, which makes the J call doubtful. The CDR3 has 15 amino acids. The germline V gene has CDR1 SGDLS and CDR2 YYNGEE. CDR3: CASSVGGQVGNTIYF. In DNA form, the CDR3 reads TGTGCCAGCAGCGTAGGGGGTCAAGTGGGAAACACCATATATTTT.

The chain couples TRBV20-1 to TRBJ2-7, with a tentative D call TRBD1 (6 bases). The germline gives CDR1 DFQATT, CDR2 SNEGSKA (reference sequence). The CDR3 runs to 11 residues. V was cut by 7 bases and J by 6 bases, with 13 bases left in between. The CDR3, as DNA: TGCAGTGGGGACACCGACGGCGAGCAGTACTTC. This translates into CSGDTDGEQYF.

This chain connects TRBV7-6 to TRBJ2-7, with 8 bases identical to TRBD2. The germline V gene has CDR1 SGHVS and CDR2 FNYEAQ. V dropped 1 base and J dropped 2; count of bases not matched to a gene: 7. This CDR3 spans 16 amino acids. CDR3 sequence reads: CASSLDVAGITYEQYF. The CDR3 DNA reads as TGTGCCAGCAGCTTAGATGTAGCGGGGATAACCTACGAGCAGTACTTC.

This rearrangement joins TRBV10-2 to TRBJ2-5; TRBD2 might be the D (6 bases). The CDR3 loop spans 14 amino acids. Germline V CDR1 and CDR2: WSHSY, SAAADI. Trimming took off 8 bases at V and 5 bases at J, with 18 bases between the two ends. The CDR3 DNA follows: TGCGCCAGCCGCCCCCCCCGGGACTTGGAGACCCAGTACTTC. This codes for CASRPPRDLETQYF.

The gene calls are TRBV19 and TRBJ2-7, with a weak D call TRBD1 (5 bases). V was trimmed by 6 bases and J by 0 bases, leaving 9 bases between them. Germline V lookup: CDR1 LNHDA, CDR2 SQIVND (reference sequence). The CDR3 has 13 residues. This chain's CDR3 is CASSDRDSYEQYF. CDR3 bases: TGTGCCAGTAGCGACAGAGACTCCTACGAGCAGTACTTC.

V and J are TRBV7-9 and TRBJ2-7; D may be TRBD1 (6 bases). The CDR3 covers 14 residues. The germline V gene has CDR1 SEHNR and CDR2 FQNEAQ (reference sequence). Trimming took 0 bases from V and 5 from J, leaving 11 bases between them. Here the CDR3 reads CASSLAGTIDEQYF. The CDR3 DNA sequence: TGTGCCAGCAGCTTAGCTGGGACAATCGACGAGCAGTACTTC.

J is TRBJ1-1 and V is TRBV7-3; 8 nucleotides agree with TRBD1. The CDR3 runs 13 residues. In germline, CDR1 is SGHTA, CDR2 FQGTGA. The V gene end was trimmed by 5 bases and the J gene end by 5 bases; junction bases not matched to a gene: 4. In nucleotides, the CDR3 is TGTGCCAGCAGCGCAACAGGGGGAACTGAAGCTTTCTTT. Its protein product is CASSATGGTEAFF.

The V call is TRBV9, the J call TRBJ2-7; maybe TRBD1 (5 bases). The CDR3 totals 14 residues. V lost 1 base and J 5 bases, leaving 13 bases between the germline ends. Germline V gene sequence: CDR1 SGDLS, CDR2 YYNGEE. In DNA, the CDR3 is TGTGCCAGCAGCGTATCCCTGGGGCCTGACGAGCAGTACTTC. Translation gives CASSVSLGPDEQYF.

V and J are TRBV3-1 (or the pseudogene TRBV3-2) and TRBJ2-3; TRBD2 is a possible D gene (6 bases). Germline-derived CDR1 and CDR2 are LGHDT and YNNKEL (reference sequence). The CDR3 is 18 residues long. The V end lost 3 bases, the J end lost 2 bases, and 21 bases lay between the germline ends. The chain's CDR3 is CASSHPKGLLGNTDTQYF. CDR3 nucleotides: TGTGCCAGCAGCCACCCAAAGGGACTCCTAGGAAACACAGATACGCAGTATTTT.

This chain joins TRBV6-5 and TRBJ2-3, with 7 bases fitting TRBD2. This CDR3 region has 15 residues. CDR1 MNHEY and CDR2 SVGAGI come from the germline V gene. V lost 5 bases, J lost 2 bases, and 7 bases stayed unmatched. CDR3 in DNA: TGTGCCAGCAGTAGCGGGGCCTCACCCACAGATACGCAGTATTTT. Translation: CASSSGASPTDTQYF.

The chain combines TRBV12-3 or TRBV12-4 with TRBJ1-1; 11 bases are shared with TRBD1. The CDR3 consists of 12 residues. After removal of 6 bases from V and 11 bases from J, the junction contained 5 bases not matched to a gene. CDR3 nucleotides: TGTGCCAGCAGGGGGACAGGGGGATCTGCTTTCTTT. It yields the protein CASRGTGGSAFF.